This T cell receptor (beta chain) was captured by sequencing in a study of cytomegalovirus exposure and HLA in healthy donors. Study summary: Ancestry clustering placed about four fifths of more than 350 genotyped donors in the Caucasian-associated cluster. Broader study findings: Analysis performed later showed TCR beta chains linked to HLA being more clonally expanded than equally common others.

With 60 Vbeta and 13 Jbeta primers, the PCR was carried out. Measured with immunoSEQ multiplex PCR; TCRdb has only the in-frame clones, and not every one. The repertoire has around 150,000 clones, about 77% of them found once; the top ten carry 1.3%. This CDR3 has 12 residues. CDR1 SGHKS and CDR2 YYEKEE come from the germline V gene (reference sequence). V lost 0 bases, J lost 9 bases, and 7 bases lay in between. Remarks on this clone: What it binds is not known.

Specimen: PBMCs. The receptor comes from a woman aged 50 to 65 in good health and CMV-seronegative. The chain has TRBV5-5 and TRBJ2-1, with D maybe TRBD2 (5 bases). The DNA of the CDR3 is TGTGCCAGCAGCTTGGGTAGCGTTGAGCAGTTCTTC. Translating it yields CASSLGSVEQFF.